Each of the 19 T cell receptor beta chains below was sequenced from the same sample in a study of blood T cell repertoires in COVID-19. The assay was immunoSEQ multiplex PCR, and TCRdb's table has in-frame clones only and misses some. The repertoire includes 300,000 to 450,000 clones, around 87% of them detected once, and under 3% sits in the top ten. The sequencing sample was made of peripheral blood. These receptor sequences come from a human donor in a cohort sampled during active COVID-19.

The J gene is TRBJ2-1, the V gene TRBV19; 12 nucleotides align to TRBD2. The CDR3 runs to 23 residues. The V gene's germline CDR1 is LNHDA and CDR2 SQIVND (reference sequence). J lost 0 bases, V lost 4 bases, and 22 bases had no gene match. The CDR3 spells CASSTEGWRLGLAGDRSYNEQFF. The DNA for the CDR3 is TGTGCCAGTAGTACGGAGGGCTGGCGTTTGGGACTAGCGGGCGACCGCTCCTACAATGAGCAGTTCTTC.

The chain combines TRBV6-5 with TRBJ1-2, with a weak D call TRBD1 (6 bases). The CDR3 runs 15 residues. V gave up 5 bases and J gave up 5 bases, with 18 bases separating them. From germline, CDR1 is MNHEY and CDR2 SVGAGI. This chain's CDR3 is CASSPLLQGGYGYTF. CDR3 DNA: TGTGCCAGCAGTCCCCTCTTACAGGGAGGGTATGGCTACACCTTC.

CDR3 sequence: CASSLLQGEDGGYTF. The CDR3 DNA reads TGTGCCAGCAGCCTACTACAGGGGGAGGATGGAGGCTACACCTTC. The chain combines TRBV3-1 (or the pseudogene TRBV3-2) with TRBJ1-2, with 8 positions matching TRBD1. The germline V gene has CDR1 LGHDT and CDR2 YNNKEL (reference sequence). The CDR3 extends over 15 amino acids. V shed 4 bases and J 8 bases; nucleotides not matched to a gene: 12.

The chain joins TRBV7-9 to TRBJ2-6; D remains unclear. V lost 4 bases, J lost 2 bases, and 12 bases lay in between. CDR3 length: 16 residues. Germline V gene lookup returns CDR1 SEHNR and CDR2 FQNEAQ (reference sequence). The CDR3 nucleotides are TGTGCCAGCAGCTGGCCCTCAGTGCCTGGGGCCAACGTCCTGACTTTC. Its protein product is CASSWPSVPGANVLTF.

Notes on this clone: The same CDR3 is also encoded by other DNA sequences in this sample. This sequence joins TRBV19 and TRBJ1-1, with 7 positions matching TRBD1. The CDR3 is 14 residues long. V dropped 1 base and J dropped 2; count of bases not matched to a gene: 1. CDR1 is LNHDA and CDR2 is SQIVND in the germline V gene (reference sequence). The CDR3: CASSIGQGNTEAFF. The CDR3 region has the DNA TGTGCCAGTAGTATAGGACAGGGAAACACTGAAGCTTTCTTT.

This clone was observed once. The genes are TRBV5-1 and TRBJ2-2; 7 bases fit TRBD1. V shed 3 bases, J shed 4 bases, and the junction held 9 bases outside the gene matches. Germline V gene lookup returns CDR1 SGHRS and CDR2 YFSETQ. The CDR3 extends over 16 amino acids. The CDR3 DNA follows: TGCGCCAGCAGCTCAGGGGGTGGCAGGGCCACCGGGGAGCTGTTTTTT. Its translation: CASSSGGGRATGELFF.

The genes are TRBV12-3 or TRBV12-4 and TRBJ2-3; unclear D gene. V was pared by 3 bases and J by 3 bases, with 7 bases between. This CDR3 region has 13 residues. The CDR3: CASSFLQTDTQYF. The CDR3 DNA is TGTGCCAGCAGTTTTTTGCAGACAGATACGCAGTATTTT.

V gene TRBV4-1 combines with J gene TRBJ1-3, with no clear D. Germline lookup yields CDR1 MGHRA and CDR2 YSYEKL. Trimming took 2 bases from V and 11 from J, leaving 22 bases between them. This CDR3 has 16 amino acids. CDR3 amino acids: CASSQSSAAASVAIYF. CDR3 sequence (DNA): TGCGCCAGCAGCCAATCCTCAGCAGCGGCTTCGGTCGCCATATATTTT.

V and J are TRBV28 and TRBJ1-1, with TRBD1 as a possible D gene (6 bases). In germline, CDR1 is MDHEN, CDR2 SYDVKM. The germline V and J ends were trimmed by 7 bases and 4 bases, with 16 bases remaining between them. The CDR3 totals 14 residues. The CDR3 spells CASTAEWGPTEAFF. The CDR3 nucleotides read TGTGCCAGCACAGCCGAATGGGGGCCCACTGAAGCTTTCTTT.

The chain links TRBV7-2 to TRBJ2-4; TRBD2 agrees at 7 bases. The V segment lost 1 base and the J segment 9 bases; nucleotides outside the gene matches: 12. CDR1 SGHTA and CDR2 FQGNSA come from the germline V gene. The CDR3 consists of 16 residues. The CDR3 sequence is CASSLGEGRELGIQYF. In nucleotides, the CDR3 is TGTGCCAGCAGCTTAGGCGAGGGGAGGGAGCTGGGCATTCAGTACTTC.

About this clone itself: Other DNA sequences in the same sample also yield this CDR3. The chain links TRBV7-2 to TRBJ2-7; tentative D call: TRBD2 (6 bases). V was cut by 2 bases and J by 4 bases, with 6 bases left in between. CDR1 and CDR2 (germline): SGHTA, FQGNSA. The length of the CDR3 is 12 residues. In DNA, the CDR3 is TGTGCCAGCAGCTTACGGGGGTACGAGCAGTACTTC. Its protein is CASSLRGYEQYF.

V is TRBV7-9 and J is TRBJ2-1; 11 nucleotides line up with TRBD2. There are 16 residues in the CDR3. The germline CDR1 and CDR2 sequences are SEHNR and FQNEAQ (reference sequence). With 2 bases clipped from V and 7 bases from J, the junction kept 7 bases outside the gene matches. CDR3 bases: TGTGCCAGCAGCTTAAATCAACTAGCGGGGGTTAATGAGCAGTTCTTC. It yields the protein CASSLNQLAGVNEQFF.

The chain couples TRBV9 to TRBJ1-3, with unresolved D. Germline V gene data show CDR1 as SGDLS and CDR2 as YYNGEE. V was clipped by 4 bases and J by 0 bases, with 11 bases between them. The CDR3 is 15 amino acids. CDR3 amino acids: CASSYLPDSGNTIYF. DNA of the CDR3: TGTGCCAGCAGCTATCTTCCAGACTCTGGAAACACCATATATTTT.

V gene TRBV3-1 (or the pseudogene TRBV3-2) combines with J gene TRBJ1-1; no clear D gene. The V end lost 4 bases, the J end lost 0 bases, and 6 bases lay between the germline ends. Germline assignment: CDR1 LGHDT and CDR2 YNNKEL (reference sequence). This CDR3 is 13 amino acids long. The CDR3 DNA is TGTGCCAGCAGCCTTTCCATGAACACTGAAGCTTTCTTT. As protein: CASSLSMNTEAFF.

The CDR3 nucleotides are TGCGCCAGCAGGACCACGCGGGAGGGAAATGAGCAGTTCTTC. This sequence encodes CASRTTREGNEQFF. The chain has TRBV10-2 and TRBJ2-1; 9 nucleotides match TRBD2. The CDR3 loop spans 14 amino acids. V shed 6 bases and J 7 bases; nucleotides not matched to a gene: 7. Germline V gene data show CDR1 as WSHSY and CDR2 as SAAADI.

This clone was detected once. The V gene is TRBV19, the J gene TRBJ2-1; 8 bases match TRBD2. The J segment lost 6 bases and the V segment lost 1 base, leaving 5 bases of the junction unmatched. The CDR3 length is 15 residues. Per germline, CDR1 LNHDA and CDR2 SQIVND (reference sequence). CDR3: CASSIVRLAPNEQFF. CDR3 nucleotides: TGTGCCAGTAGTATAGTTAGACTAGCGCCCAATGAGCAGTTCTTC.

V usage is TRBV9 and J usage is TRBJ1-4, with D uncertain. The V gene lost 0 bases and the J gene lost 7 bases, with 13 bases spanning the gap. Germline V gene data show CDR1 as SGDLS and CDR2 as YYNGEE. The CDR3 runs 15 residues. CDR3 bases: TGTGCCAGCAGCGTAGCGCCCGGGTTAGGTGAAAAACTGTTTTTT. Translated, it gives CASSVAPGLGEKLFF.

This chain uses TRBV7-2 with TRBJ1-2; D gene ambiguous. Germline CDR1 SGHTA, CDR2 FQGNSA. V lost 5 bases and J 4 bases, leaving 14 bases between the germline ends. This CDR3 is built from 14 residues. The CDR3, as DNA: TGTGCCAGCAGCCCCGACGCGGGCGGCTATGGCTACACCTTC. Amino acid sequence: CASSPDAGGYGYTF.

This chain joins TRBV18 and TRBJ1-5; 10 positions agree with TRBD1. After removal of 5 bases from V and 6 bases from J, the junction contained 7 bases not matched to a gene. CDR1 and CDR2 (germline): KGHSH, LQKENI. This CDR3 spans 15 amino acids. CDR3 DNA: TGTGCCAGCTCAGTGGGACAGGGGACGGGTCAGCCCCAGCATTTT. Protein product: CASSVGQGTGQPQHF.